This T cell receptor beta chain was observed in a study of persistence of HIV-infected CD4 T cells. The libraries were made with immunoSEQ version 4 in survey mode. TCRdb keeps only in-frame clones here, not all; method: immunoSEQ multiplex PCR. This table holds around 13,000 clones, roughly 71% found once. In the case of this clone: Its specificity is not known.

Stimulation used approximately 9.6 ug/mL lysate from CMV-infected fibroblasts. Responding CD4+ T cells were sorted by upregulation of both CD40 ligand and CD69. Losses at the gene ends were 5 bases for V and 4 bases for J; bases not matched to a gene: 4. CDR3 length equals 15 residues. Germline V gene data show CDR1 as MNHEY and CDR2 as SVGAGI. The clonotype comes from an adult man with HIV who was CMV-seropositive. This chain links TRBV6-5 with TRBJ1-5, with 11 bases lining up with TRBD1. The specimen comprised CD4+ T cells sorted from PBMCs after approximately 19-hour stimulation, sampled from a patient who received antiretroviral therapy. CDR3 in amino acids: CASSPGQGVNQPQHF. The DNA for the CDR3 is TGTGCCAGCAGTCCGGGACAGGGGGTGAATCAGCCCCAGCATTTT.